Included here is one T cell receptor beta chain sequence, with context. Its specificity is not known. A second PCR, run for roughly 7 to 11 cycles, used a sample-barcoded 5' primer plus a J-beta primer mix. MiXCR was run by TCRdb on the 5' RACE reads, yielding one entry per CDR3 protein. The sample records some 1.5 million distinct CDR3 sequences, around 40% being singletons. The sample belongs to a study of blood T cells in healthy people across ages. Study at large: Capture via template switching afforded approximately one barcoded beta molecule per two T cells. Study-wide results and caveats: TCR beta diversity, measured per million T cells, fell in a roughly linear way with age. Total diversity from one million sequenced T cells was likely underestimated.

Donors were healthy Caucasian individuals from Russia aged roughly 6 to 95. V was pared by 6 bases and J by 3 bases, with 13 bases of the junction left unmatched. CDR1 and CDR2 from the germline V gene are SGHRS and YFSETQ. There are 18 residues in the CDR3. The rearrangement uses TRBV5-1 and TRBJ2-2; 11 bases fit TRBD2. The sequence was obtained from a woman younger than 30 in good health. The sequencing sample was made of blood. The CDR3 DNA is TGCGCCAGCAATCCCGGGACTAGCGGAGATGTGTACACCGGGGAGCTGTTTTTT. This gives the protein CASNPGTSGDVYTGELFF.